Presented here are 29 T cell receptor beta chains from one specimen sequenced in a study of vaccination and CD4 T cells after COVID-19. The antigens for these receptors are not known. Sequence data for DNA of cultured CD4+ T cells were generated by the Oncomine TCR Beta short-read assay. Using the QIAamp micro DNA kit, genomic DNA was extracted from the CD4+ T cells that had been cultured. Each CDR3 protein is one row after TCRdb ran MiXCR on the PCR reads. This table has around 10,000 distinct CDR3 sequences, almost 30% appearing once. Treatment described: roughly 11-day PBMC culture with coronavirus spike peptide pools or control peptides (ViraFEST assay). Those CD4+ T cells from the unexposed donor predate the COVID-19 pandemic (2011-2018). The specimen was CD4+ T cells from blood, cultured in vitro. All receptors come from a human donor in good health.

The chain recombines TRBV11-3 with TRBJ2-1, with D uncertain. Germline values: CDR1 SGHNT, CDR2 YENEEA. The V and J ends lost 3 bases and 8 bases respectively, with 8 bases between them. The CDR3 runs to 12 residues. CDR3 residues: CASSLNGDEQFF. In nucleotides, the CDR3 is TGTGCCAGCAGCTTGAATGGGGATGAGCAGTTCTTC.

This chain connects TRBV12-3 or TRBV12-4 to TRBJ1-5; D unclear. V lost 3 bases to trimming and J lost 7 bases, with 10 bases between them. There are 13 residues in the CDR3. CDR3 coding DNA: TGTGCCAGCAGTTTTTTGGAGGCCCAGCCCCAGCATTTT. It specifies CASSFLEAQPQHF.

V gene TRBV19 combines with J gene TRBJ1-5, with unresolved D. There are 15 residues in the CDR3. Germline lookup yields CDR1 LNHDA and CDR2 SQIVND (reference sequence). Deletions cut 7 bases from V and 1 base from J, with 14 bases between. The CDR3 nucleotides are TGTGCCAGTAACAGAGATTTTTCGAGCAATCAGCCCCAGCATTTT. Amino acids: CASNRDFSSNQPQHF.

The DNA for the CDR3 is TGCAGTGCTAGCAAGGGACTACTATACAATGAGCAGTTCTTC. It specifies CSASKGLLYNEQFF. The rearrangement joins TRBV20-1 to TRBJ2-1; 7 bases map to TRBD2. The CDR3 has 14 amino acids. V trimming: 3 bases; J trimming: 4 bases; junction bases outside the gene matches: 6. Germline V gives CDR1 DFQATT, CDR2 SNEGSKA (reference sequence).

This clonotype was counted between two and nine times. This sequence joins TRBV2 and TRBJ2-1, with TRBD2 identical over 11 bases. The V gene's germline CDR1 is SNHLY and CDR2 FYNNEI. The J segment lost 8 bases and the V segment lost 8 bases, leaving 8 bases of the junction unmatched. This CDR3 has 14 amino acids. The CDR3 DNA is TGTGCCAGCCCGTGGGTAGCGGGGGGGCATGAGCAGTTCTTC. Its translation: CASPWVAGGHEQFF.

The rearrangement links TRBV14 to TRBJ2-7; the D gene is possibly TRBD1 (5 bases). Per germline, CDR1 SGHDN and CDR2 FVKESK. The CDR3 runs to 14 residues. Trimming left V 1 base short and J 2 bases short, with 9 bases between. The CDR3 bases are TGTGCCAGCAGCCAAGTAGGGGTTCCCTACGAGCAGTACTTC. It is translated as CASSQVGVPYEQYF.

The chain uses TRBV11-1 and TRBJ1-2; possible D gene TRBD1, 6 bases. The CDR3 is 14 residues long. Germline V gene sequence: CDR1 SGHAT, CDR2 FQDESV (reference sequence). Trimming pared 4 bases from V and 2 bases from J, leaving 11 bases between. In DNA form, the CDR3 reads TGTGCCAGCAGCTCAGGGGTGAAGAACTATGGCTACACCTTC. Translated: CASSSGVKNYGYTF.

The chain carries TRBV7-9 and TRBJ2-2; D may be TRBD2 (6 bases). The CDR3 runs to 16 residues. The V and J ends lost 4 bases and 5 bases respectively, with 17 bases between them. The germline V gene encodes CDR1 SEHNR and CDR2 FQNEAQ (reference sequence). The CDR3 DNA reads TGTGCCAGCAGCTCTTCTTCCCGGGGGTGGACCGGGGAGCTGTTTTTT. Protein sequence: CASSSSSRGWTGELFF.

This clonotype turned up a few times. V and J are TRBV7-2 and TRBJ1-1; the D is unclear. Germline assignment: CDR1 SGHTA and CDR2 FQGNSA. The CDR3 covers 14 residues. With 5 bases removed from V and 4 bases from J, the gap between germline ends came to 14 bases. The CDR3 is CASSAGGVGTEAFF. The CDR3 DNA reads TGTGCCAGCAGCGCGGGAGGAGTGGGCACTGAAGCTTTCTTT.

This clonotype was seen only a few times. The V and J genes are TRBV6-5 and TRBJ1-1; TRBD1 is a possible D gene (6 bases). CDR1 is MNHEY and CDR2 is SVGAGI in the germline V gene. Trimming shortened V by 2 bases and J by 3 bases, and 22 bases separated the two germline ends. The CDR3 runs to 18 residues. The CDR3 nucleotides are TGTGCCAGCAGTTACGCGTGGCAGGGGAACGTTGGGGACACTGAAGCTTTCTTT. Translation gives CASSYAWQGNVGDTEAFF.

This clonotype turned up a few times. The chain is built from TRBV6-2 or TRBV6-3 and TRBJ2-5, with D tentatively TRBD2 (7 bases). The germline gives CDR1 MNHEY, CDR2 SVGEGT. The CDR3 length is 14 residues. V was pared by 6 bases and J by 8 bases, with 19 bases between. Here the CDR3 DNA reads TGTGCCAGCAGGGTTGCGGGGGCCGGGGAAACCCAGTACTTC. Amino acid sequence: CASRVAGAGETQYF.

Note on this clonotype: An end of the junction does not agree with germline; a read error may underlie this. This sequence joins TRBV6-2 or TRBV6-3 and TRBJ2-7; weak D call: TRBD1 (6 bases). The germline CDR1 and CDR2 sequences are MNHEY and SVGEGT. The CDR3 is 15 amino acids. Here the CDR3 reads CASRYSIGGAYEQYF. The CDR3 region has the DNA TGTGCCAGCAGATACTCTATTGGGGGCGCCTACGAGCAGTACTTC.

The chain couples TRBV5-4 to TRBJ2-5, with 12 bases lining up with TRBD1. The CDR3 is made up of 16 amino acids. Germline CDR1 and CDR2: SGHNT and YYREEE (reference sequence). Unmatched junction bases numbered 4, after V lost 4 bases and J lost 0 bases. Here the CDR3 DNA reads TGTGCCAGCAGCCAGGGACAGGGGGCGTACCAAGAGACCCAGTACTTC. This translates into CASSQGQGAYQETQYF.

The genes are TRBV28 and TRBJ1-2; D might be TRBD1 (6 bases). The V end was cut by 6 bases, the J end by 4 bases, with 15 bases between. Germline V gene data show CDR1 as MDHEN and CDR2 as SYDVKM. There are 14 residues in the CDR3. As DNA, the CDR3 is TGTGCCAGCAGCCCAAGGGGGATGGCCTATGGCTACACCTTC. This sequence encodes CASSPRGMAYGYTF.

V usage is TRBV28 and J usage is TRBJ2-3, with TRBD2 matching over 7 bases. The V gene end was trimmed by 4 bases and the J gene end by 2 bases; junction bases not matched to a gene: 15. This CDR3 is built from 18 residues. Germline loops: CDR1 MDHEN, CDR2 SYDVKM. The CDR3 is CASSSLAELSGDTDTQYF. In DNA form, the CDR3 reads TGTGCCAGCAGTTCCCTAGCGGAATTATCCGGCGACACAGATACGCAGTATTTT.

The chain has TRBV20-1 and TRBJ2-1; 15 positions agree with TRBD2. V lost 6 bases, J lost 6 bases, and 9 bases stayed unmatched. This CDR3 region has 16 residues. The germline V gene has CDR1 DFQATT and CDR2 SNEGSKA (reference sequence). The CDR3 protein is CSASRTSGRAGNEQFF. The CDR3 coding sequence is TGCAGTGCCTCAAGGACTAGCGGGAGGGCAGGCAATGAGCAGTTCTTC.

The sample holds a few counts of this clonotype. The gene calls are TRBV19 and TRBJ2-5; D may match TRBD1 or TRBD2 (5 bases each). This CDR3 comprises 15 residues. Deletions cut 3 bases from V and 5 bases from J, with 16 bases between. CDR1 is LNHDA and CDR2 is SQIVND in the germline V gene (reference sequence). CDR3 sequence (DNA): TGTGCCAGTAGTATCCCCCGGCAAGGGGACGAGACCCAGTACTTC. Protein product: CASSIPRQGDETQYF.

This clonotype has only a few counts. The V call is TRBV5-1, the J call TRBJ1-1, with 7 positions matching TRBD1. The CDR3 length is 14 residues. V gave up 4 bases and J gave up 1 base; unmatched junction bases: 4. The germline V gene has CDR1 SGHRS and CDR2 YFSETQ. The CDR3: CASSRDRANTEAFF. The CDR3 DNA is TGCGCCAGCAGCCGTGACAGGGCGAACACTGAAGCTTTCTTT.

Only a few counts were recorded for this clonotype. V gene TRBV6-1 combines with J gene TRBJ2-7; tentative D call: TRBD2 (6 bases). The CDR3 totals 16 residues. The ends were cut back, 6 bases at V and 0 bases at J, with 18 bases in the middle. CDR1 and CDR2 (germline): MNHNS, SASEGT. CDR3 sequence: CASSFRRYGSSYEQYF. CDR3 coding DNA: TGTGCCAGCAGCTTTAGGCGGTACGGGAGCTCCTACGAGCAGTACTTC.

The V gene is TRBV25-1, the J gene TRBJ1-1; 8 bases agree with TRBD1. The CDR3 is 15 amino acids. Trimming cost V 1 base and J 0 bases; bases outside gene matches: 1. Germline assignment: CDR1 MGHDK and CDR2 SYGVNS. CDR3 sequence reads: CASSELDRVNTEAFF. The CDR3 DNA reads TGTGCCAGCAGTGAATTGGACAGGGTGAACACTGAAGCTTTCTTT.

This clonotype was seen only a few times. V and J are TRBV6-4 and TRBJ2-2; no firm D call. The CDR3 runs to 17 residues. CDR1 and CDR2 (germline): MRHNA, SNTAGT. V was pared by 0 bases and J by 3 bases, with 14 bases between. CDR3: CASSDSIYPLDTGELFF. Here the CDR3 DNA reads TGTGCCAGCAGTGACTCGATTTATCCCTTGGACACCGGGGAGCTGTTTTTT.

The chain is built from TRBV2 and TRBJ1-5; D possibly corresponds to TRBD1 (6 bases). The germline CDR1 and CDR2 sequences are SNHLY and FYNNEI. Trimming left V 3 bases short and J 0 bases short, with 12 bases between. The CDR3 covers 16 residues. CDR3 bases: TGTGCCAGCAGTGATCGTAGGGGGGGTAGCAATCAGCCCCAGCATTTT. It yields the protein CASSDRRGGSNQPQHF.

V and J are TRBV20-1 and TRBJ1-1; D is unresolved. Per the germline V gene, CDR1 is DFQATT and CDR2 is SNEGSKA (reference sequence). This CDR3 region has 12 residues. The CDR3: CSVLVGDTEAFF. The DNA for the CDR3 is TGCAGCGTACTGGTTGGGGACACTGAAGCTTTCTTT.

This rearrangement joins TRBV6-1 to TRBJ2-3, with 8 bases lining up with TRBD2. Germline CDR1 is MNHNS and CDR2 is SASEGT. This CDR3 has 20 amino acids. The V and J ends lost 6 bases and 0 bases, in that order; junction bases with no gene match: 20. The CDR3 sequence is CASSRYYKAGVPSSTDTQYF. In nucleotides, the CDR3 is TGTGCCAGCAGCCGATATTATAAAGCGGGAGTTCCCTCTAGCACAGATACGCAGTATTTT.

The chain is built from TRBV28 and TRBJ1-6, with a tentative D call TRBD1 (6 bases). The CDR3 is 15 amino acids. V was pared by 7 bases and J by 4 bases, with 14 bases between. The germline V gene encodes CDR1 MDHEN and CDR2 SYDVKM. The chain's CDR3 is CASTRDTAYNSPLHF. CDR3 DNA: TGTGCCAGCACCCGGGACACAGCTTATAATTCACCCCTCCACTTT.

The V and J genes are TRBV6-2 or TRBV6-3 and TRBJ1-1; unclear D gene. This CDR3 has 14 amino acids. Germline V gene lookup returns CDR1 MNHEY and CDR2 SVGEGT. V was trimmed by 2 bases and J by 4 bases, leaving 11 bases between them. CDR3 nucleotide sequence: TGTGCCAGCAGTTACGGAAAAGGGAGCACTGAAGCTTTCTTT. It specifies CASSYGKGSTEAFF.

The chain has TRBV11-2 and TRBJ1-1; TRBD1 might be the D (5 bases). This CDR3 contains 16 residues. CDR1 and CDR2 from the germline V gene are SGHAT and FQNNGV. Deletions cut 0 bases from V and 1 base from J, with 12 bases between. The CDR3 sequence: CASSLDRGRRNTEAFF. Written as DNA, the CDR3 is TGTGCCAGCAGCTTAGATCGGGGACGGAGGAACACTGAAGCTTTCTTT. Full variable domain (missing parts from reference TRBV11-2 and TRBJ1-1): EAGVAQSPRYKIIEKRQSVAFWCNPISGHATLYWYQQILGQGPKLLIQFQNNGVVDDSQLPKDRFSAERLKGVDSTLKIQPAKLEDSAVYLCASSLDRGRRNTEAFFGQGTRLTVV.

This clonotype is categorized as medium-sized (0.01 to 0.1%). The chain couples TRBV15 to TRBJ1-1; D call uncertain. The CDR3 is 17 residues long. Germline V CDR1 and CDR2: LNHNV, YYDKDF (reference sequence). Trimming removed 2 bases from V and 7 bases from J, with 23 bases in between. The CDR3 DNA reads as TGTGCCACCAGCAGAAAACGGGCCAAGGTCTTCCGTGGTGAAGCTTTCTTT. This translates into CATSRKRAKVFRGEAFF.

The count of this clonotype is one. The CDR3: CASSFDRDPNEKLFF. The CDR3 nucleotides read TGTGCCAGCAGCTTCGACCGGGATCCTAATGAAAAACTGTTTTTT. The chain recombines TRBV7-9 with TRBJ1-4; D not resolved. Germline CDR1 is SEHNR and CDR2 is FQNEAQ (reference sequence). The CDR3 spans 15 residues. Deletions cut 3 bases from V and 3 bases from J, with 11 bases between.